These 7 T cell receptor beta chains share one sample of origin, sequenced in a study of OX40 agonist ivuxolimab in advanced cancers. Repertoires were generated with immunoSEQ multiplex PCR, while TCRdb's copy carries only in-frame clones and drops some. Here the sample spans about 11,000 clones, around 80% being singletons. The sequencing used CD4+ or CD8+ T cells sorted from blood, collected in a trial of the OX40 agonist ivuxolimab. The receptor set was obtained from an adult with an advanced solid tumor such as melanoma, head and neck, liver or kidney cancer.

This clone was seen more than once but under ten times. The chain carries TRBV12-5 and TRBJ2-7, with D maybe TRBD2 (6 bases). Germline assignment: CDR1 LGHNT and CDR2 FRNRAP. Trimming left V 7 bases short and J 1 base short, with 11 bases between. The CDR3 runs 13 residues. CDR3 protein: CASAYGGSYEQYF. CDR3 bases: TGTGCTAGTGCCTATGGAGGGTCCTACGAGCAGTACTTC.

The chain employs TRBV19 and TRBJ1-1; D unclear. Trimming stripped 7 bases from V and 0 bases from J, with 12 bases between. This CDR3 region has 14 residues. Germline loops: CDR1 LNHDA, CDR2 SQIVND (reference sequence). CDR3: CASKLTYLNTEAFF. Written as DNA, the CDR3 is TGTGCCAGTAAACTGACGTACTTGAACACTGAAGCTTTCTTT.

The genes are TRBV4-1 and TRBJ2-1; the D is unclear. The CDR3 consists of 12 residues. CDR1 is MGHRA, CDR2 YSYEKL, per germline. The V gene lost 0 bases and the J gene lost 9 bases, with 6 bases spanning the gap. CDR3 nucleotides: TGCGCCAGCAGCCAAGACACCGGTGAGCAGTTCTTC. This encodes CASSQDTGEQFF.

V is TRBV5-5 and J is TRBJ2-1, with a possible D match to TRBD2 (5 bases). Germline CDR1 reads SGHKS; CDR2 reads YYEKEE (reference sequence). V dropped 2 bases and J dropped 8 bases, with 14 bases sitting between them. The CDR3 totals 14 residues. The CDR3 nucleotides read TGTGCCAGCAGCTTTTTTAGCGCCTGGGATGAGCAGTTCTTC. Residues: CASSFFSAWDEQFF.

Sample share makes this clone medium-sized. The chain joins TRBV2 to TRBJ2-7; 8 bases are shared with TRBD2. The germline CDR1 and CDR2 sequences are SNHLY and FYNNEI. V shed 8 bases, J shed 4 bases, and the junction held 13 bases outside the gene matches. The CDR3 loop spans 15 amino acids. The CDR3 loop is CASRGGLGAQYEQYF. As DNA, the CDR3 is TGTGCCAGCCGGGGGGGGTTAGGGGCACAGTACGAGCAGTACTTC.

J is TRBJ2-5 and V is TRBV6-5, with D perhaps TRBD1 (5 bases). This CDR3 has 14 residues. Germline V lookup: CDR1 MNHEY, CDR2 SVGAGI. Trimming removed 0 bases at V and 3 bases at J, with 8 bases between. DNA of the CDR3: TGTGCCAGCAGTTACTCCGCCAGGGAAGAGACCCAGTACTTC. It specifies CASSYSAREETQYF.

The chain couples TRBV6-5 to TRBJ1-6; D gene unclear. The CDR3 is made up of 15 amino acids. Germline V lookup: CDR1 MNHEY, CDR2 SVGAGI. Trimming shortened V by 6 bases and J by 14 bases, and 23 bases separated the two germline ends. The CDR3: CASSRTQGPQGTLHF. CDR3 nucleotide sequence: TGTGCCAGCAGCAGAACTCAAGGGCCCCAAGGGACCCTCCACTTT.